The 9 T cell receptor beta chains below all came from one sample that was sequenced in a study of Graves' ophthalmopathy and Graves' hyperthyroidism. Amplification of the TCR beta CDR3 regions used RNA transcripts (as template). The workflow started with a first-round RT-PCR run with HTBI primers and then moved on to a second-round multiplex PCR. TCRdb re-derived calls from the multiplex PCR reads in MiXCR, one entry per CDR3 protein. The table has around 1,200,000 distinct CDR3 sequences, roughly two fifths seen once. Material: peripheral blood or thyroid tissue (not recorded which). The receptors stem from an adult man with Graves' hyperthyroidism.

The chain couples TRBV10-3 to TRBJ1-2; D possibly corresponds to TRBD1 (6 bases). V was clipped by 4 bases and J by 14 bases, with 20 bases between them. CDR1 ENHRY and CDR2 SYGVKD come from the germline V gene. There are 13 residues in the CDR3. In DNA form, the CDR3 reads TGTGCCATCAGTGCCGGGGGGGCAAGGTATCAGACCTTC. It encodes CAISAGGARYQTF.

The chain recombines TRBV7-2 with TRBJ2-2; D is possibly TRBD1 or TRBD2 (6 bases each). The germline CDR1 and CDR2 sequences are SGHTA and FQGNSA. Trimming took 2 bases from V and 5 from J, leaving 18 bases between them. This CDR3 spans 17 amino acids. The CDR3 DNA is TGTGCCAGCAGCTTATTCGGAGGGGCAGGGGAAACCGGGGAGCTGTTTTTT. It codes for CASSLFGGAGETGELFF.

This clonotype was detected ten times or more. This chain joins TRBV19 and TRBJ1-1; D perhaps matches TRBD1 (5 bases). The CDR3 is 15 amino acids. Looked up from germline, CDR1 is LNHDA and CDR2 is SQIVND (reference sequence). Deletions cut 0 bases from V and 5 bases from J, with 13 bases between. The CDR3 sequence: CASSIDLGGRTEAFF. As DNA, the CDR3 is TGTGCCAGTAGTATAGATCTCGGGGGAAGGACTGAAGCTTTCTTT.

The chain links TRBV19 to TRBJ1-2, with TRBD1 identical over 8 bases. The V gene end was trimmed by 11 bases and the J gene end by 2 bases; junction bases not matched to a gene: 4. Germline V CDR1 and CDR2: LNHDA, SQIVND (reference sequence). The CDR3 extends over 12 amino acids. The DNA of the CDR3 is TGTGCCGGCCGGGACAGGAACTATGGCTACACCTTC. Its protein product is CAGRDRNYGYTF.

This chain uses TRBV29-1 with TRBJ1-2; D gene ambiguous. The V and J ends lost 4 bases and 6 bases respectively, with 15 bases between them. From germline, CDR1 is SQVTM and CDR2 ANQGSEA. CDR3 length equals 13 residues. CDR3 nucleotide sequence: TGCAGCGTTGCCGGCAGTTGGGGAAATGGCTACACCTTC. The encoded protein is CSVAGSWGNGYTF. The full variable domain, its missing parts supplied by reference TRBV29-1 and TRBJ1-2, is SAVISQKPSRDICQRGTSLTIQCQVDSQVTMMFWYRQQPGQSLTLIATANQGSEATYESGFVIDKFPISRPNLTFSTLTVSNMSPEDSSIYLCSVAGSWGNGYTFGSGTRLTVV.

This clonotype was detected many times. The J gene is TRBJ2-5, the V gene TRBV7-3; D is unresolved. Germline V gene lookup returns CDR1 SGHTA and CDR2 FQGTGA. The CDR3 covers 13 residues. The V end lost 0 bases, the J end lost 2 bases, and 4 bases lay between the germline ends. The CDR3: CASSLTRQETQYF. Written as DNA, the CDR3 is TGTGCCAGCAGCTTAACTAGGCAAGAGACCCAGTACTTC.

V gene TRBV7-2 combines with J gene TRBJ2-5, with unresolved D. Germline V gene lookup returns CDR1 SGHTA and CDR2 FQGNSA. The V end was cut by 5 bases, the J end by 6 bases, with 16 bases between. CDR3 length: 14 amino acids. CDR3 sequence (DNA): TGTGCCAGCAGCCCAACTGGGGTTTTGAAGACCCAGTACTTC. It yields the protein CASSPTGVLKTQYF.

This clonotype was picked up many times. J is TRBJ1-1 and V is TRBV2; D is unresolved. Trimming removed 8 bases at V and 0 bases at J, with 10 bases between. CDR3 length equals 13 residues. CDR1 and CDR2 (germline): SNHLY, FYNNEI. DNA of the CDR3: TGTGCCAGCCACCATGCGGTGAACACTGAAGCTTTCTTT. Protein product: CASHHAVNTEAFF. Complete variable domain (other parts from reference TRBV2 and TRBJ1-1): EPEVTQTPSHQVTQMGQEVILRCVPISNHLYFYWYRQILGQKVEFLVSFYNNEISEKSEIFDDQFSVERPDGSNFTLKIRSTKLEDSAMYFCASHHAVNTEAFFGQGTRLTVV.

This clonotype appeared a few times. The J gene is TRBJ2-7, the V gene TRBV30; TRBD1 matches at 9 bases. This CDR3 is 13 amino acids long. Per the germline V gene, CDR1 is GTSNPN and CDR2 is SVGIG (reference sequence). Trimming at V came to 3 bases and at J to 4 bases, leaving 4 bases not matched to a gene. CDR3 protein: CAWRPGQGYEQYF. CDR3 DNA: TGTGCCTGGAGGCCGGGACAGGGATACGAGCAGTACTTC. The entire variable domain, with the rest obtained from reference TRBV30 and TRBJ2-7, is as follows: SQTIHQWPATLVQPVGSPLSLECTVEGTSNPNLYWYRQAAGRGLQLLFYSVGIGQISSEVPQNLSASRPQDRQFILSSKKLLLSDSGFYLCAWRPGQGYEQYFGPGTRLTVT.